A selection of T cell receptor beta chains follows, all from one sample in a study of cytomegalovirus exposure and HLA in healthy donors. The protocol was immunoSEQ multiplex PCR, while the TCRdb copy is restricted to in-frame clones and leaves out a portion. The sample holds 110,000 or so clones, around 74% seen once. The sequencing sample was made of PBMCs. The receptor source for this set is a man aged 40-50 years in good health and CMV-seronegative. CDR3s include the opening cysteine and the closing phenylalanine or tryptophan. The D gene is left open where the match is weak. Clone size is shown for a subset of rows, as once, few, many or a class of expanded clone.

clone_size: -
j_call: TRBJ1-1
v_call: TRBV11-2
d_call: TRBD1
cdr3_nt: TGTGCCAGCAGACCGGACAGGGTGAGGCAACACACTGAAGCTTTCTTT
cdr3_aa: CASRPDRVRQHTEAFF

clone_size: -
j_call: TRBJ2-3
v_call: TRBV27
d_call: -
cdr3_nt: TGTGCCAGCAGCCCCCGGGACTGGGTCACAGATACGCAGTATTTT
cdr3_aa: CASSPRDWVTDTQYF

clone_size: -
j_call: TRBJ2-3
v_call: TRBV21-1
d_call: -
cdr3_nt: TGTGCCAGCACCCCTGTGTGGGGGGGGGCTAATACGCAGTATTTT
cdr3_aa: CASTPVWGGANTQYF

clone_size: -
j_call: TRBJ2-1
v_call: TRBV30
d_call: -
cdr3_nt: TGTGCCTGGAGTGTGACAGACAATGAGCAGTTCTTC
cdr3_aa: CAWSVTDNEQFF

clone_size: -
j_call: TRBJ2-7
v_call: TRBV13
d_call: -
cdr3_nt: TGTGCCAGCAGCTGGGGGGTGAACGAGCAGTACTTC
cdr3_aa: CASSWGVNEQYF

clone_size: few
j_call: TRBJ1-5
v_call: TRBV28
d_call: -
cdr3_nt: TGTGCCAGCAGGGCTGTGGTTAGCAATCAGCCCCAGCATTTT
cdr3_aa: CASRAVVSNQPQHF

clone_size: few
j_call: TRBJ2-7
v_call: TRBV21-1
d_call: -
cdr3_nt: TGTGCCAGCAGCAAAGGGCAGCGGGCGCGAGAAGTGAACGAGCAGTACTTC
cdr3_aa: CASSKGQRAREVNEQYF

clone_size: -
j_call: TRBJ2-7
v_call: TRBV16
d_call: -
cdr3_nt: TGTGCCAGCAGCCAATCGGGGGCGGAGACCTACGAGCAGTACTTC
cdr3_aa: CASSQSGAETYEQYF

clone_size: -
j_call: TRBJ2-7
v_call: TRBV7-2
d_call: -
cdr3_nt: TGTGCCAGCAGCTCAGAGGGCCTGTCGGGGAACGAGCAGTACTTC
cdr3_aa: CASSSEGLSGNEQYF

clone_size: -
j_call: TRBJ2-3
v_call: TRBV19
d_call: TRBD2
cdr3_nt: TGTGCCAGTAGTCCGACTAGCGGGGGGGCCCCTTCGCAGTATTTT
cdr3_aa: CASSPTSGGAPSQYF

clone_size: -
j_call: TRBJ1-3
v_call: TRBV27
d_call: TRBD1
cdr3_nt: TGTGCCAGCAGTGAAGGGACAGGGAGAAACACCATATATTTT
cdr3_aa: CASSEGTGRNTIYF

clone_size: -
j_call: TRBJ1-1
v_call: TRBV11-2
d_call: -
cdr3_nt: TGTGCCAGCAGCTTTCCGGGAGGGTCGATTGAAGCTTTCTTT
cdr3_aa: CASSFPGGSIEAFF

clone_size: -
j_call: TRBJ2-1
v_call: TRBV4-3
d_call: -
cdr3_nt: TGCGCCAGCAGCCAAGAAGGGCGGGTCTACAATGAGCAGTTCTTC
cdr3_aa: CASSQEGRVYNEQFF

clone_size: few
j_call: TRBJ2-7
v_call: TRBV6-6
d_call: TRBD2
cdr3_nt: TGTGCCAGCAGGACTAGCGGGGGGTACGAGCAGTACTTC
cdr3_aa: CASRTSGGYEQYF

clone_size: -
j_call: TRBJ2-3
v_call: TRBV10-3
d_call: TRBD2
cdr3_nt: TGTGCCATCAGTGAGTCTGTCGGGGGGTTAACAGATACGCAGTATTTT
cdr3_aa: CAISESVGGLTDTQYF

clone_size: -
j_call: TRBJ1-2
v_call: TRBV5-1
d_call: -
cdr3_nt: TGCGCCAGCAGCTTGGCTGGGGGCACTGGCTACACCTTC
cdr3_aa: CASSLAGGTGYTF

clone_size: -
j_call: TRBJ1-2
v_call: TRBV5-1
d_call: TRBD1
cdr3_nt: TGCGCCAGCAGCTTGGAAGGGACAGGGAGCTATGGCTACACCTTC
cdr3_aa: CASSLEGTGSYGYTF

clone_size: -
j_call: TRBJ2-1
v_call: TRBV4-2
d_call: TRBD2
cdr3_nt: TGTGCCAGCAGCCAAGATGGGACTAGCGGGGGCAATGAGCAGTTCTTC
cdr3_aa: CASSQDGTSGGNEQFF

clone_size: -
j_call: TRBJ2-7
v_call: TRBV6-1
d_call: -
cdr3_nt: TGTGCCAGCAGTGAATGGGGCAACAACTACGAGCAGTACTTC
cdr3_aa: CASSEWGNNYEQYF

clone_size: -
j_call: TRBJ1-6
v_call: TRBV5-5
d_call: -
cdr3_nt: TGTGCCAGCAGCTTGATCGCGAGCTCCTATAATTCACCCCTCCACTTT
cdr3_aa: CASSLIASSYNSPLHF

clone_size: -
j_call: TRBJ1-2
v_call: TRBV6-1
d_call: TRBD1
cdr3_nt: TGTGCCAGCAGCCCGACAGGGGGCAGCTCTGGCTACACCTTC
cdr3_aa: CASSPTGGSSGYTF

clone_size: -
j_call: TRBJ2-3
v_call: TRBV5-1
d_call: TRBD2
cdr3_nt: TGCGCCAGCAGCGGAACTAGCGAGGGCACAGATACGCAGTATTTT
cdr3_aa: CASSGTSEGTDTQYF

clone_size: -
j_call: TRBJ2-2
v_call: TRBV10-1
d_call: TRBD2
cdr3_nt: TGCGCCATCCCGGGACTAGCGGGGAAAAGTGGAACCGGGGAGCTGTTTTTT
cdr3_aa: CAIPGLAGKSGTGELFF

clone_size: -
j_call: TRBJ2-7
v_call: TRBV11-3
d_call: TRBD1
cdr3_nt: TGTGCCAGCAGCTTATCTTGGACAGGGGGCCCCGAGCAGTACTTC
cdr3_aa: CASSLSWTGGPEQYF

clone_size: -
j_call: TRBJ1-1
v_call: TRBV6-1
d_call: -
cdr3_nt: TGTGCCAGCAGTGAAGGTTGGGGGGTGAACACTGAAGCTTTCTTT
cdr3_aa: CASSEGWGVNTEAFF

clone_size: -
j_call: TRBJ2-7
v_call: TRBV27
d_call: TRBD2
cdr3_nt: TGTGCCAGCAGTTCCATAGCGGGGGAGTCCTACGAGCAGTACTTC
cdr3_aa: CASSSIAGESYEQYF

clone_size: once
j_call: TRBJ1-2
v_call: TRBV7-9
d_call: TRBD1
cdr3_nt: TGTGCCAGCAGCTTAGGACCCAGGGGGAACTATGGCTACACCTTC
cdr3_aa: CASSLGPRGNYGYTF

clone_size: -
j_call: TRBJ2-7
v_call: TRBV2
d_call: -
cdr3_nt: TGTGCCAGCAGAAGTGGCAGCTCCTACGAGCAGTACTTC
cdr3_aa: CASRSGSSYEQYF

clone_size: -
j_call: TRBJ2-7
v_call: TRBV27
d_call: -
cdr3_nt: TGTGCCAGCAGTTTAACAGGGAACCCCTACGAGCAGTACTTC
cdr3_aa: CASSLTGNPYEQYF

clone_size: -
j_call: TRBJ1-5
v_call: TRBV15
d_call: -
cdr3_nt: TGTGCCACCACTCAGAGGGGACTAAGGGCAGGGAGCAATCAGCCCCAGCATTTT
cdr3_aa: CATTQRGLRAGSNQPQHF

clone_size: -
j_call: TRBJ1-3
v_call: TRBV6-5
d_call: TRBD1
cdr3_nt: TGTGCCAGCAGCAGGGGGCCAAGTCGGGGAAACACCATATATTTT
cdr3_aa: CASSRGPSRGNTIYF

clone_size: -
j_call: TRBJ1-2
v_call: TRBV5-6
d_call: -
cdr3_nt: TGTGCCAGCAGCCCAGGGACAAGCAACTATGGCTACACCTTC
cdr3_aa: CASSPGTSNYGYTF

clone_size: -
j_call: TRBJ2-7
v_call: TRBV5-5
d_call: TRBD1
cdr3_nt: TGTGCCAGCAGGTGGACAGGGGGGTACGAGCAGTACTTC
cdr3_aa: CASRWTGGYEQYF

clone_size: -
j_call: TRBJ2-7
v_call: TRBV4-1
d_call: TRBD2
cdr3_nt: TGCGCCAGCAGCCAACGGGACGGGCTAGCGGGAGGAGATATCTACGAGCAGTACTTC
cdr3_aa: CASSQRDGLAGGDIYEQYF

clone_size: -
j_call: TRBJ1-4
v_call: TRBV6-7
d_call: TRBD1
cdr3_nt: TGTGCCAGCGATATTGAGGGGGCGGGGGAAAAACTGTTTTTT
cdr3_aa: CASDIEGAGEKLFF

clone_size: -
j_call: TRBJ2-5
v_call: TRBV19
d_call: TRBD2
cdr3_nt: TGTGCCAGTAGGTTTAGCGGGAGTGAGACCCAGTACTTC
cdr3_aa: CASRFSGSETQYF

clone_size: -
j_call: TRBJ1-2
v_call: TRBV6-6
d_call: -
cdr3_nt: TGTGCCAGCAGTTCCGCGGGGCGGTGGGATGGCTACACCTTC
cdr3_aa: CASSSAGRWDGYTF

clone_size: -
j_call: TRBJ2-2
v_call: TRBV2
d_call: TRBD1
cdr3_nt: TGTGCCAGCAGTGAAGAGAGACAGGGGCTAGACTCCGGGGAGCTGTTTTTT
cdr3_aa: CASSEERQGLDSGELFF

clone_size: few
j_call: TRBJ1-4
v_call: TRBV5-8
d_call: -
cdr3_nt: TGTGCCAGCAGCTTTCCTGGGAGCAGTGAAAAACTGTTTTTT
cdr3_aa: CASSFPGSSEKLFF

clone_size: -
j_call: TRBJ2-7
v_call: TRBV5-1
d_call: TRBD2
cdr3_nt: TGCGCCAGCAGCGAGGGACTAGCGGGGCTCGAGCAGTACTTC
cdr3_aa: CASSEGLAGLEQYF